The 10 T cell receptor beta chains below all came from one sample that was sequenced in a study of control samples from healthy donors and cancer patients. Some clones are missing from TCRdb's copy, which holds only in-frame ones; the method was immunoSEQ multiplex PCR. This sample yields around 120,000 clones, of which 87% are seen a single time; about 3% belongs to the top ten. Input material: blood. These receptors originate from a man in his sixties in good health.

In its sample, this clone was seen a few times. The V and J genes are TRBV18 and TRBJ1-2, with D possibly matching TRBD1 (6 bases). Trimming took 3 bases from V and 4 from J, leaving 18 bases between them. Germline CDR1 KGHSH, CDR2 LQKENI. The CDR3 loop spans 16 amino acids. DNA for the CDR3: TGTGCCAGCTCACCCGGACAGACTAGTAGGGGCTATGGCTACACCTTC. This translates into CASSPGQTSRGYGYTF. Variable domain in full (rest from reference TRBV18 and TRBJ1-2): NAGVMQNPRHLVRRRGQEARLRCSPMKGHSHVYWYRQLPEEGLKFMVYLQKENIIDESGMPKERFSAEFPKEGPSILRIQQVVRGDSAAYFCASSPGQTSRGYGYTFGSGTRLTVV.

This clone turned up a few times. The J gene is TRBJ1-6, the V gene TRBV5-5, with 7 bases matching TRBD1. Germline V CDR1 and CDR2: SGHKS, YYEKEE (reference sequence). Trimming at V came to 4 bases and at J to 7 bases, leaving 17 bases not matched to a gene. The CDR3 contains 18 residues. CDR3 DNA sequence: TGTGCCAGCAGCCCCTCATTCACGGGACTCAGGGGGAATTCACCCCTCCACTTT. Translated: CASSPSFTGLRGNSPLHF.

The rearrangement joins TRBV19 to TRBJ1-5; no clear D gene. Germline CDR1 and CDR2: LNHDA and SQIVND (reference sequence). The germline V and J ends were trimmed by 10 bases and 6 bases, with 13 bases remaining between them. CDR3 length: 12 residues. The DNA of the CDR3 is TGTGCCACCGCAGAGGTCCGTCAGCCCCAGCATTTT. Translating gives CATAEVRQPQHF.

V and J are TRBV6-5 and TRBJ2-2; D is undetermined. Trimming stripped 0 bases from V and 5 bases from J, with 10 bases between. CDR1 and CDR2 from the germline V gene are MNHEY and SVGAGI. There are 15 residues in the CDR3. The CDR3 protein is CASSYSGVLTGELFF. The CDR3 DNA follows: TGTGCCAGCAGTTACTCTGGGGTACTGACCGGGGAGCTGTTTTTT.

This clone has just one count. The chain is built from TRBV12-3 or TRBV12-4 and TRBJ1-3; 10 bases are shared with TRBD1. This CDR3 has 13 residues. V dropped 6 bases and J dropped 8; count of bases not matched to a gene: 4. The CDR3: CASRRGQGDTIYF. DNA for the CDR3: TGTGCCAGCAGACGCGGACAGGGGGACACCATATATTTT.

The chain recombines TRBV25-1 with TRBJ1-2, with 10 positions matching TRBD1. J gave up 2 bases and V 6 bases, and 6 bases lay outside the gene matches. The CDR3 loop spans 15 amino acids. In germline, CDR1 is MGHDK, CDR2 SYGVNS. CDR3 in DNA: TGTGCCAGCAGCCCCGACAGGGGGCGAAACTATGGCTACACCTTC. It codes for CASSPDRGRNYGYTF.

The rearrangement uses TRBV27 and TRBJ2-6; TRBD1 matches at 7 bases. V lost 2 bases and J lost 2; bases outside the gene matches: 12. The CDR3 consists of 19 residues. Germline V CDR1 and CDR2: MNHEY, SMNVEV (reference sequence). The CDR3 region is CASSLKVGTVLPGANVLTF. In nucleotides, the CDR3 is TGTGCCAGCAGTTTAAAAGTCGGGACAGTCCTCCCTGGGGCCAACGTCCTGACTTTC.

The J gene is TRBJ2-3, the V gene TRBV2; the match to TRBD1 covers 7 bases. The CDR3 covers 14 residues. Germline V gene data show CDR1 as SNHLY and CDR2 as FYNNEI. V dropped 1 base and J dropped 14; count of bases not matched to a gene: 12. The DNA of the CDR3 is TGTGCCAGCAGTGAAGGGACAGGAGTAGAAAAATTGTATTTT. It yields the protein CASSEGTGVEKLYF.

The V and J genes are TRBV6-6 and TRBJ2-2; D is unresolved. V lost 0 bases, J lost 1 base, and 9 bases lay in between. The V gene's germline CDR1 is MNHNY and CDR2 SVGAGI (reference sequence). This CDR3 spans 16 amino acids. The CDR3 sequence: CASSYSGSLNTGELFF. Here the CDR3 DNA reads TGTGCCAGCAGTTACTCGGGCAGCTTGAACACCGGGGAGCTGTTTTTT.

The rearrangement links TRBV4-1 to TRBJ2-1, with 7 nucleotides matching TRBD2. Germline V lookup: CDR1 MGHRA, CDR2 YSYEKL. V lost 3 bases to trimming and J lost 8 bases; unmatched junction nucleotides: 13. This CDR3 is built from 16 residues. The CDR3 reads CASSQREGTLGDEQFF. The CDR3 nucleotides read TGCGCCAGCAGCCAGAGGGAGGGGACCCTCGGCGATGAGCAGTTCTTC.